This is a list of T cell receptor beta chains from one sample in a study of T cell responses to AZD1222 COVID-19 vaccine. Some clones are missing from TCRdb's copy, which holds only in-frame ones; the method was immunoSEQ multiplex PCR. This sample has around 150,000 clones; 90% to 95% occur once, and the top ten carry approximately 0.69%. Sample: peripheral blood, taken on day 0 of AZD1222 vaccination. These TCRs come from an adult in good health. Both conserved end residues are part of each CDR3. D genes are given only for firm matches. Clone size is stated in some rows and not others, as once, few, many or a class when expanded.

abundance: -; v_gene: TRBV3-1/TRBV3-2; j_gene: TRBJ2-3; d_gene: TRBD1; CDR3aa: CASSQGGRTGSTDTQYF; CDR3nt: TGTGCCAGCAGCCAAGGTGGGCGGACAGGGAGCACAGATACGCAGTATTTT
abundance: -; v_gene: TRBV3-1/TRBV3-2; j_gene: TRBJ1-2; d_gene: -; CDR3aa: CASSQNREGGYTF; CDR3nt: TGTGCCAGCAGCCAGAACAGGGAGGGTGGCTACACCTTC
abundance: few; v_gene: TRBV6-1; j_gene: TRBJ1-2; d_gene: -; CDR3aa: CASSEARRGAGGYTF; CDR3nt: TGTGCCAGCAGTGAAGCGCGCCGAGGGGCCGGAGGCTACACCTTC
abundance: -; v_gene: TRBV10-2; j_gene: TRBJ1-2; d_gene: -; CDR3aa: CASSEPSGISYGYTF; CDR3nt: TGCGCCAGCAGTGAGCCTTCAGGGATATCCTATGGCTACACCTTC
abundance: -; v_gene: TRBV2; j_gene: TRBJ2-7; d_gene: TRBD2; CDR3aa: CASSGLAGVSEQYF; CDR3nt: TGTGCCAGCAGTGGGCTAGCGGGAGTATCCGAGCAGTACTTC
abundance: -; v_gene: TRBV16; j_gene: TRBJ2-7; d_gene: -; CDR3aa: CASSQSAGLLSYEQYF; CDR3nt: TGTGCCAGCAGCCAATCGGCAGGGCTCCTCTCCTACGAGCAGTACTTC
abundance: -; v_gene: TRBV5-8; j_gene: TRBJ1-6; d_gene: -; CDR3aa: CASSSEIVLHF; CDR3nt: TGTGCCAGCAGCTCAGAGATTGTTCTCCACTTT
abundance: -; v_gene: TRBV19; j_gene: TRBJ2-3; d_gene: TRBD1; CDR3aa: CASSGEGGPADTQYF; CDR3nt: TGTGCCAGTAGTGGGGAAGGGGGCCCGGCCGATACGCAGTATTTT
abundance: -; v_gene: TRBV19; j_gene: TRBJ2-1; d_gene: TRBD2; CDR3aa: CASSAIAGVPLEQFF; CDR3nt: TGTGCCAGTAGTGCCATAGCGGGAGTTCCCCTTGAGCAGTTCTTC
abundance: -; v_gene: TRBV5-1; j_gene: TRBJ1-2; d_gene: -; CDR3aa: CASSLETSYYGYTF; CDR3nt: TGCGCCAGCAGCTTGGAGACATCATACTATGGCTACACCTTC
abundance: -; v_gene: TRBV11-2; j_gene: TRBJ2-1; d_gene: -; CDR3aa: CASSLQNEQFF; CDR3nt: TGTGCCAGCAGCTTACAAAATGAGCAGTTCTTC
abundance: -; v_gene: TRBV11-2; j_gene: TRBJ2-2; d_gene: TRBD1; CDR3aa: CASSLPRAGGPGELFF; CDR3nt: TGTGCCAGCAGCTTACCTCGGGCAGGGGGTCCCGGGGAGCTGTTTTTT
abundance: -; v_gene: TRBV19; j_gene: TRBJ2-7; d_gene: -; CDR3aa: CASSAGQSYEQYF; CDR3nt: TGTGCCAGTAGTGCGGGACAGTCCTACGAGCAGTACTTC
abundance: -; v_gene: TRBV6-5; j_gene: TRBJ1-2; d_gene: -; CDR3aa: CASSYGGGYGYTF; CDR3nt: TGTGCCAGCAGTTACGGAGGGGGGTATGGCTACACCTTC
abundance: -; v_gene: TRBV10-2; j_gene: TRBJ1-4; d_gene: -; CDR3aa: CASGGSTNEKLFF; CDR3nt: TGCGCCAGCGGGGGTTCAACTAATGAAAAACTGTTTTTT
abundance: -; v_gene: TRBV6-5; j_gene: TRBJ2-7; d_gene: -; CDR3aa: CASKSGHLTYEQYF; CDR3nt: TGTGCCAGCAAATCCGGCCACCTCACCTACGAGCAGTACTTC
abundance: -; v_gene: TRBV7-6; j_gene: TRBJ2-7; d_gene: -; CDR3aa: CASSPGQTYEQYF; CDR3nt: TGTGCCAGCAGCCCAGGACAGACCTACGAGCAGTACTTC
abundance: few; v_gene: TRBV5-4; j_gene: TRBJ2-1; d_gene: TRBD2; CDR3aa: CASSPLREGPSSYNEQFF; CDR3nt: TGTGCCAGCAGTCCCTTGCGGGAGGGCCCGAGCTCCTACAATGAGCAGTTCTTC
abundance: -; v_gene: TRBV5-5; j_gene: TRBJ2-2; d_gene: -; CDR3aa: CATSLSVPGELFF; CDR3nt: TGTGCCACCAGCCTAAGTGTCCCCGGGGAGCTGTTTTTT
abundance: -; v_gene: TRBV10-2; j_gene: TRBJ1-5; d_gene: TRBD1; CDR3aa: CASSGDRDQPQHF; CDR3nt: TGCGCCAGCAGCGGGGACAGGGATCAGCCCCAGCATTTT
abundance: -; v_gene: TRBV3-1/TRBV3-2; j_gene: TRBJ2-3; d_gene: -; CDR3aa: CASSQGSLSWAPDTQYF; CDR3nt: TGTGCCAGCAGCCAAGGGTCTCTATCCTGGGCCCCAGATACGCAGTATTTT
abundance: -; v_gene: TRBV7-2; j_gene: TRBJ1-6; d_gene: -; CDR3aa: CASSQQGRINSPLHF; CDR3nt: TGTGCCAGCAGCCAACAGGGCCGAATTAATTCACCCCTCCACTTT
abundance: -; v_gene: TRBV30; j_gene: TRBJ1-2; d_gene: -; CDR3aa: CAWGYGGKTNYGYTF; CDR3nt: TGTGCCTGGGGCTATGGCGGCAAAACGAACTATGGCTACACCTTC
abundance: -; v_gene: TRBV27; j_gene: TRBJ1-5; d_gene: TRBD1; CDR3aa: CASAEAGQGNQPQHF; CDR3nt: TGTGCCAGCGCGGAAGCGGGACAGGGGAATCAGCCCCAGCATTTT
abundance: -; v_gene: TRBV28; j_gene: TRBJ1-5; d_gene: -; CDR3aa: CASSLWQGGGGQPQHF; CDR3nt: TGTGCCAGCAGTTTATGGCAGGGCGGAGGAGGTCAGCCCCAGCATTTT
abundance: -; v_gene: TRBV10-1; j_gene: TRBJ2-1; d_gene: TRBD2; CDR3aa: CASSDNAGGENEQFF; CDR3nt: TGCGCCAGCAGTGATAATGCGGGAGGAGAAAATGAGCAGTTCTTC
abundance: -; v_gene: TRBV13; j_gene: TRBJ1-2; d_gene: -; CDR3aa: CASPSNYGYTF; CDR3nt: TGTGCCAGCCCGTCTAACTATGGCTACACCTTC
abundance: -; v_gene: TRBV28; j_gene: TRBJ1-2; d_gene: TRBD1; CDR3aa: CASSSGGQGSGYTF; CDR3nt: TGTGCCAGCAGTTCCGGGGGACAGGGGTCTGGCTACACCTTC
abundance: -; v_gene: TRBV15; j_gene: TRBJ1-1; d_gene: TRBD1; CDR3aa: CATSRDSPNTEAFF; CDR3nt: TGTGCCACCAGCCGGGACAGCCCGAACACTGAAGCTTTCTTT
abundance: -; v_gene: TRBV7-8; j_gene: TRBJ1-2; d_gene: TRBD1; CDR3aa: CASSLGNLVQGIYGYTF; CDR3nt: TGTGCCAGCAGCTTAGGGAACCTAGTACAGGGGATCTATGGCTACACCTTC
abundance: few; v_gene: TRBV2; j_gene: TRBJ1-2; d_gene: TRBD1; CDR3aa: CATKSVSGGSGYTF; CDR3nt: TGTGCCACCAAGTCAGTTTCAGGGGGCAGTGGCTACACCTTC
abundance: -; v_gene: TRBV29-1; j_gene: TRBJ2-1; d_gene: -; CDR3aa: CSAAGAPSSYNEQFF; CDR3nt: TGCAGCGCCGCGGGGGCCCCGAGCTCCTACAATGAGCAGTTCTTC
abundance: -; v_gene: TRBV27; j_gene: TRBJ1-1; d_gene: -; CDR3aa: CASARTANTEAFF; CDR3nt: TGTGCCAGCGCTAGGACCGCGAACACTGAAGCTTTCTTT
abundance: -; v_gene: TRBV6-5; j_gene: TRBJ1-1; d_gene: TRBD1; CDR3aa: CAVAGTGPTEAFF; CDR3nt: TGTGCCGTCGCCGGGACAGGGCCCACTGAAGCTTTCTTT
abundance: -; v_gene: TRBV7-9; j_gene: TRBJ2-1; d_gene: -; CDR3aa: CASSLAASRTGNEQFF; CDR3nt: TGTGCCAGCAGCTTAGCGGCGAGCCGGACGGGGAATGAGCAGTTCTTC
abundance: -; v_gene: TRBV11-3; j_gene: TRBJ2-3; d_gene: -; CDR3aa: CASSLDSSTDTQYF; CDR3nt: TGTGCCAGCAGCTTAGATTCCTCCACAGATACGCAGTATTTT